One sample yielded the 29 T cell receptor beta chains listed below, sequenced in a study of blood T cell repertoires in COVID-19. Profiling relied on immunoSEQ multiplex PCR, and the TCRdb table lists in-frame clones only, not all of them. The sample lists under 200,000 clones, 80% to 85% occurring once. Sequences were obtained from peripheral blood. The receptor set was obtained from a man aged 65 to 85 with active or convalescent COVID-19.

The chain carries TRBV7-2 and TRBJ1-1; no definite D call. CDR3 length: 14 amino acids. V dropped 1 base and J dropped 3 bases, with 9 bases sitting between them. Germline-derived CDR1 and CDR2 are SGHTA and FQGNSA. This CDR3 is CASSLELQHTEAFF. The CDR3 nucleotides read TGTGCCAGCAGCTTAGAACTACAACACACTGAAGCTTTCTTT.

The rearrangement joins TRBV10-3 to TRBJ2-1; D is ambiguous. Deletions cut 10 bases from V and 5 bases from J, with 18 bases between. This CDR3 contains 14 residues. Germline-derived CDR1 and CDR2 are ENHRY and SYGVKD. CDR3 in DNA: TGTGCCACCCACGCCGTCCCTCCAGACAATGAGCAGTTCTTC. The encoded protein is CATHAVPPDNEQFF.

J is TRBJ2-3 and V is TRBV6-2 or TRBV6-3; 8 bases map to TRBD1. J gave up 8 bases and V 2 bases, and 6 bases lay outside the gene matches. The CDR3 is 14 residues long. Germline V lookup: CDR1 MNHEY, CDR2 SVGEGT. In DNA, the CDR3 is TGTGCCAGCAGTTACACCGGGACAGGCATTACGCAGTATTTT. It encodes CASSYTGTGITQYF.

The gene calls are TRBV6-5 and TRBJ1-5, with 7 bases fitting TRBD1. The CDR3 is 14 amino acids. V trimming: 6 bases; J trimming: 5 bases; junction bases outside the gene matches: 7. CDR1 is MNHEY, CDR2 SVGAGI, per germline. The CDR3: CASRTGPLDQPQHF. The CDR3 DNA is TGTGCCAGCAGGACAGGGCCTCTCGATCAGCCCCAGCATTTT.

V is TRBV9 and J is TRBJ2-6; 7 bases map to TRBD1. Unmatched junction bases numbered 8, after V lost 3 bases and J lost 2 bases. CDR1 and CDR2 from the germline V gene are SGDLS and YYNGEE. The CDR3 has 17 amino acids. CDR3 sequence (DNA): TGTGCCAGCAGCGCAGGACAGGCCCAAGCTGGGGCCAACGTCCTGACTTTC. Translation gives CASSAGQAQAGANVLTF.

This clone was detected once. The CDR3 loop is CASSVEGGTGANEQFF. CDR3 coding DNA: TGTGCCAGCAGCGTAGAAGGGGGGACAGGTGCCAATGAGCAGTTCTTC. The rearrangement uses TRBV9 and TRBJ2-1; 8 nucleotides agree with TRBD1. V was clipped by 0 bases and J by 6 bases; unmatched bases: 8. CDR3 length equals 16 residues. Germline V gene lookup returns CDR1 SGDLS and CDR2 YYNGEE.

This clone was recorded once. The chain has TRBV19 and TRBJ1-5; the match to TRBD1 covers 7 bases. This CDR3 region has 14 residues. CDR1 and CDR2 (germline): LNHDA, SQIVND (reference sequence). V dropped 3 bases and J dropped 4; count of bases not matched to a gene: 3. The CDR3 protein is CASSIRQGNQPQHF. CDR3 bases: TGTGCCAGTAGTATCCGACAGGGTAATCAGCCCCAGCATTTT.

The CDR3 DNA reads as TGTGCCAGCAGCTTAGAGAGCGGGAGTTCCTTTGAGCAGTTCTTC. It encodes CASSLESGSSFEQFF. The rearrangement links TRBV7-2 to TRBJ2-1; 8 bases agree with TRBD2. This CDR3 spans 15 amino acids. V gave up 1 base and J gave up 9 bases; unmatched junction bases: 8. The germline V gene has CDR1 SGHTA and CDR2 FQGNSA.

The chain joins TRBV7-2 to TRBJ1-2; the match to TRBD1 covers 8 bases. Germline V CDR1 and CDR2: SGHTA, FQGNSA. The length of the CDR3 is 14 residues. Trimming removed 1 base from V and 4 bases from J; junction bases left unmatched: 2. In DNA, the CDR3 is TGTGCCAGCAGCTTAGGTGGGACAGGCTATGGCTACACCTTC. Translating it yields CASSLGGTGYGYTF. Together with reference TRBV7-2 and TRBJ1-2, the CDR3 gives the full variable domain: GAGVSQSPSNKVTEKGKDVELRCDPISGHTALYWYRQSLGQGLEFLIYFQGNSAPDKSGLPSDRFSAERTGGSVSTLTIQRTQQEDSAVYLCASSLGGTGYGYTFGSGTRLTVV.

The CDR3 sequence is CASRLPDRGRFF. The CDR3, as DNA: TGTGCCAGCAGGCTACCGGACAGGGGGCGTTTCTTT. The genes are TRBV6-5 and TRBJ1-1, with 11 bases fitting TRBD1. The V and J ends lost 6 bases and 13 bases, in that order; junction bases with no gene match: 7. This CDR3 is 12 amino acids long. From germline, CDR1 is MNHEY and CDR2 SVGAGI.

V is TRBV28 and J is TRBJ1-5; possibly TRBD1 for D (6 bases). Germline V lookup: CDR1 MDHEN, CDR2 SYDVKM. Trimming removed 7 bases at V and 0 bases at J, with 16 bases between. The CDR3 spans 16 residues. Here the CDR3 DNA reads TGTGCCAGCAAAGTGGCAGGGGCCTATAGCAATCAGCCCCAGCATTTT. Protein: CASKVAGAYSNQPQHF.

In this sample, this clone turned up once. The CDR3 reads CASSSTAGQGGYTF. The CDR3 DNA is TGCGCCAGCAGCTCCACGGCAGGTCAGGGGGGCTACACCTTC. The chain employs TRBV5-1 and TRBJ1-2, with D possibly being TRBD1 (6 bases). CDR1 and CDR2 (germline): SGHRS, YFSETQ. This CDR3 is built from 14 residues. V dropped 3 bases and J dropped 8 bases, with 17 bases sitting between them.

The V call is TRBV19, the J call TRBJ2-5; 10 nucleotides align to TRBD2. V lost 2 bases and J lost 3; bases outside the gene matches: 0. Germline V gene lookup returns CDR1 LNHDA and CDR2 SQIVND (reference sequence). The CDR3 length is 14 residues. CDR3 loop: CASSITSGKETQYF. CDR3 in DNA: TGTGCCAGTAGTATAACTAGCGGGAAAGAGACCCAGTACTTC.

V is TRBV28 and J is TRBJ1-5; TRBD1 matches 7 bases. CDR3 length: 15 residues. V dropped 1 base and J dropped 4; count of bases not matched to a gene: 4. In germline, CDR1 is MDHEN, CDR2 SYDVKM. The DNA of the CDR3 is TGTGCCAGCAGTTTATCGGACAGGCCAAATCAGCCCCAGCATTTT. Translation: CASSLSDRPNQPQHF.

The rearrangement links TRBV6-6 to TRBJ2-1, with a weak D call TRBD2 (6 bases). V was cut by 7 bases and J by 0 bases, with 16 bases left in between. There are 16 residues in the CDR3. The V gene's germline CDR1 is MNHNY and CDR2 SVGAGI (reference sequence). Here the CDR3 DNA reads TGTGCCAGCATCCCACGGGACTCGAGCTCCTACAATGAGCAGTTCTTC. This codes for CASIPRDSSSYNEQFF.

The V and J genes are TRBV5-8 and TRBJ2-1, with TRBD2 as a possible D gene (6 bases). Trimming left V 3 bases short and J 2 bases short, with 9 bases between. The length of the CDR3 is 14 residues. CDR1 is SGHTS, CDR2 YDEGEE, per germline. DNA for the CDR3: TGTGCCAGCAGCTCCCGGGGGACCTACAATGAGCAGTTCTTC. Translating it yields CASSSRGTYNEQFF.

V is TRBV11-2 and J is TRBJ2-5; TRBD2 matches 7 bases. Germline assignment: CDR1 SGHAT and CDR2 FQNNGV. CDR3 size: 13 residues. V lost 8 bases and J lost 5; bases outside the gene matches: 8. The CDR3 bases are TGTGCCAGCGGCCTGGGAGCGGGGGAGACCCAGTACTTC. It encodes CASGLGAGETQYF. Full variable domain (outside the CDR3, taken from reference TRBV11-2 and TRBJ2-5): EAGVAQSPRYKIIEKRQSVAFWCNPISGHATLYWYQQILGQGPKLLIQFQNNGVVDDSQLPKDRFSAERLKGVDSTLKIQPAKLEDSAVYLCASGLGAGETQYFGPGTRLLVL.

The chain employs TRBV2 and TRBJ2-7, with D hard to call. Per the germline V gene, CDR1 is SNHLY and CDR2 is FYNNEI. This CDR3 has 13 residues. The ends were cut back, 10 bases at V and 2 bases at J, with 15 bases in the middle. CDR3 amino acids: CATKSGRTYEQYF. The CDR3 DNA reads TGTGCCACCAAATCTGGCAGAACCTACGAGCAGTACTTC. Based on the CDR3 plus reference TRBV2 and TRBJ2-7, the full variable domain is EPEVTQTPSHQVTQMGQEVILRCVPISNHLYFYWYRQILGQKVEFLVSFYNNEISEKSEIFDDQFSVERPDGSNFTLKIRSTKLEDSAMYFCATKSGRTYEQYFGPGTRLTVT.

This chain connects TRBV27 to TRBJ1-6, with 7 bases matching TRBD1. The germline CDR1 and CDR2 sequences are MNHEY and SMNVEV (reference sequence). J lost 10 bases, V lost 2 bases, and 5 bases had no gene match. The CDR3 has 14 amino acids. In DNA form, the CDR3 reads TGTGCCAGCAGTTTACGGGCAGGGGGGTCACCCCTCCACTTT. Residues: CASSLRAGGSPLHF.

The count of this clone is one. The J gene is TRBJ2-5, the V gene TRBV7-8, with D unclear. Looked up from germline, CDR1 is SGHVS and CDR2 is FQNEAQ. The CDR3 length is 13 residues. Trimming left V 3 bases short and J 4 bases short, with 9 bases between. DNA for the CDR3: TGTGCCAGCAGCTTGACAAATGGAGAGACCCAGTACTTC. Translation: CASSLTNGETQYF.

This rearrangement joins TRBV5-4 to TRBJ2-2, with D unclear. Germline-derived CDR1 and CDR2 are SGHNT and YYREEE (reference sequence). Trimming cost V 3 bases and J 6 bases, with 6 bases left between them. This CDR3 comprises 12 residues. CDR3 amino acids: CASSSWPGELFF. CDR3 coding DNA: TGTGCCAGCAGCTCGTGGCCCGGGGAGCTGTTTTTT.

This clone occurred a few times. An end of the junction differs from the germline gene, which may be a read error. The chain joins TRBV19 to TRBJ1-1, with D possibly TRBD1 on 5 matching bases. The length of the CDR3 is 17 residues. The germline CDR1 and CDR2 sequences are LNHDA and SQIVND (reference sequence). The DNA for the CDR3 is TGTGCCAGTAGGATAGGGGTTCGGGGGGGAGTGAACACTGAAGCTTTCTTT. This codes for CASRIGVRGGVNTEAFF.

Here the CDR3 reads CAIPRGAGLTDTQYF. DNA for the CDR3: TGTGCCATCCCCCGGGGGGCAGGACTCACAGATACGCAGTATTTT. The chain uses TRBV19 and TRBJ2-3; D might be TRBD2 (7 bases). Between the trimmed V and J ends, which lost 10 bases and 2 bases, there was a span of 19 bases. The germline V gene has CDR1 LNHDA and CDR2 SQIVND (reference sequence). The CDR3 spans 15 residues.

This chain joins TRBV7-2 and TRBJ2-2, with D unclear. The CDR3 extends over 13 amino acids. Germline CDR1 reads SGHTA; CDR2 reads FQGNSA. Between the trimmed V and J ends, which lost 2 bases and 7 bases, there was a span of 8 bases. The CDR3 DNA follows: TGTGCCAGCAGCTTACTGGGCCACGGGGAGCTGTTTTTT. It encodes CASSLLGHGELFF.

A remark on this clone: Mismatch with germline at one junction end may stem from a read error. The chain recombines TRBV7-7 with TRBJ2-1; 8 bases line up with TRBD2. Germline V CDR1 and CDR2: SSHAT, FNYEAQ (reference sequence). This CDR3 has 15 residues. The DNA for the CDR3 is TGTGCTAGCAGCCCTGGGCTAGCGGGCCACAATGAGCAGTTCTTC. Translating gives CASSPGLAGHNEQFF.

The chain has TRBV18 and TRBJ1-2; TRBD1 might be the D (6 bases). V lost 2 bases to trimming and J lost 4 bases, with 8 bases between them. The CDR3 has 13 residues. CDR1 is KGHSH, CDR2 LQKENI, per germline. Written as DNA, the CDR3 is TGTGCCAGCTCACCAACGGACAGCTATGGCTACACCTTC. This encodes CASSPTDSYGYTF.

J is TRBJ2-3 and V is TRBV28; TRBD2 matches 13 bases. CDR3 length equals 17 residues. The V and J ends lost 4 bases and 6 bases, in that order; junction bases with no gene match: 10. Germline V gene sequence: CDR1 MDHEN, CDR2 SYDVKM. The CDR3 DNA reads as TGTGCCAGCAGTTCCTCGGGACTAGCGGGACCCAGGGATACGCAGTATTTT. Its protein is CASSSSGLAGPRDTQYF.

The V gene is TRBV19, the J gene TRBJ2-2; 8 nucleotides line up with TRBD1. CDR1 and CDR2 (germline): LNHDA, SQIVND (reference sequence). There are 14 residues in the CDR3. The junction had 4 bases not matched to a gene; V was cut back by 9 bases and J by 1 base. This CDR3 reads CASSGTGNTGELFF. Here the CDR3 DNA reads TGTGCCAGCTCCGGGACAGGGAACACCGGGGAGCTGTTTTTT.

The chain employs TRBV7-2 and TRBJ1-2, with D unclear. Trimming took 5 bases from V and 8 from J, leaving 18 bases between them. Germline values: CDR1 SGHTA, CDR2 FQGNSA. The CDR3 consists of 14 residues. CDR3 DNA: TGTGCCAGCAGCCTAGAGAACCAGGCCGGCGGCTACACCTTC. This gives the protein CASSLENQAGGYTF.